What follows are 30 T cell receptor beta chains derived from one specimen sequenced in a study of T cell responses to AZD1222 COVID-19 vaccine. Assay: immunoSEQ multiplex PCR; the TCRdb copy retains only in-frame clones and omits some. The sample holds roughly 180,000 clones; 94% are singletons and the top ten take 1.5% to 2%. This sample comprised peripheral blood, obtained 28 days after the second AZD1222 dose. The source of these receptors is an adult who received the AZD1222 COVID-19 vaccine.

The chain couples TRBV6-5 to TRBJ1-1, with D uncertain. Germline values: CDR1 MNHEY, CDR2 SVGAGI. The CDR3 covers 13 residues. Trimming removed 7 bases from V and 3 bases from J, with 12 bases in between. The DNA of the CDR3 is TGTGCCAGCAATCCGGTGATACACACTGAAGCTTTCTTT. It is translated as CASNPVIHTEAFF.

The chain carries TRBV28 and TRBJ2-7; 7 bases align to TRBD1. Germline V gives CDR1 MDHEN, CDR2 SYDVKM. CDR3 size: 14 residues. V shed 4 bases and J 1 base; nucleotides not matched to a gene: 4. CDR3 residues: CASSSGTASYEQYF. Here the CDR3 DNA reads TGTGCCAGCAGTTCAGGGACAGCATCCTACGAGCAGTACTTC.

The chain is built from TRBV6-5 and TRBJ1-5; D is uncertain. The CDR3 has 13 residues. Trimming cost V 6 bases and J 7 bases, with 13 bases left between them. Looked up from germline, CDR1 is MNHEY and CDR2 is SVGAGI. The chain's CDR3 is CASSRGVGQPQHF. The DNA for the CDR3 is TGTGCCAGCAGCCGAGGTGTGGGGCAGCCCCAGCATTTT.

The chain couples TRBV3-1 (or the pseudogene TRBV3-2) to TRBJ1-5; 7 bases match TRBD1. CDR1 is LGHDT and CDR2 is YNNKEL in the germline V gene (reference sequence). The V and J ends lost 0 bases and 7 bases, in that order; junction bases with no gene match: 6. The CDR3 extends over 15 amino acids. The CDR3 DNA reads as TGTGCCAGCAGCCAAGAATCACAGACAGGGCAGCCCCAGCATTTT. Encoded protein: CASSQESQTGQPQHF.

The V call is TRBV12-5, the J call TRBJ1-2, with TRBD1 matching over 7 bases. CDR3 length equals 13 residues. V shed 6 bases and J 3 bases; nucleotides not matched to a gene: 4. The germline V gene encodes CDR1 LGHNT and CDR2 FRNRAP. The CDR3 region has the DNA TGTGCTAGTGGGGAGGGGGCTTACTATGGCTACACCTTC. This encodes CASGEGAYYGYTF.

The chain joins TRBV25-1 to TRBJ2-1; D gene ambiguous. Germline CDR1 is MGHDK and CDR2 is SYGVNS. V dropped 5 bases and J dropped 4 bases, with 6 bases sitting between them. The CDR3 totals 12 residues. The CDR3: CASSTMYNEQFF. The CDR3 nucleotides are TGTGCCAGCAGTACAATGTACAATGAGCAGTTCTTC. The complete variable domain, with remaining parts taken from reference TRBV25-1 and TRBJ2-1, reads EADIYQTPRYLVIGTGKKITLECSQTMGHDKMYWYQQDPGMELHLIHYSYGVNSTEKGDLSSESTVSRIRTEHFPLTLESARPSHTSQYLCASSTMYNEQFFGPGTRLTVL.

The gene calls are TRBV5-4 and TRBJ2-7; D may be TRBD1 or TRBD2 (5 bases each). In germline, CDR1 is SGHNT, CDR2 YYREEE (reference sequence). This CDR3 spans 14 amino acids. V lost 4 bases and J 3 bases, leaving 14 bases between the germline ends. Written as DNA, the CDR3 is TGTGCCAGCAGCCGAGGGACGGCCATCTACGAGCAGTACTTC. As protein: CASSRGTAIYEQYF.

CDR3 loop: CASGVMGGTGELFF. Written as DNA, the CDR3 is TGTGCCAGCGGGGTAATGGGCGGCACCGGGGAGCTGTTTTTT. The chain links TRBV2 to TRBJ2-2, with D hard to call. Germline CDR1 SNHLY, CDR2 FYNNEI. The CDR3 consists of 14 residues. V shed 8 bases and J shed 4 bases, with 14 bases lying between them.

The sample holds one count of this clone. V usage is TRBV28 and J usage is TRBJ1-5; the match to TRBD1 covers 7 bases. The CDR3 has 14 amino acids. The germline V gene has CDR1 MDHEN and CDR2 SYDVKM. V shed 4 bases and J 7 bases; nucleotides not matched to a gene: 7. The CDR3, as DNA: TGTGCCAGCAGTTATACAGGGGCAGGGCAGCCCCAGCATTTT. This translates into CASSYTGAGQPQHF.

This chain links TRBV3-1 (or the pseudogene TRBV3-2) with TRBJ1-2; 7 nucleotides line up with TRBD1. This CDR3 comprises 13 residues. With 5 bases clipped from V and 4 bases from J, the junction kept 4 bases outside the gene matches. Germline values: CDR1 LGHDT, CDR2 YNNKEL (reference sequence). The CDR3 nucleotides are TGTGCCAGCAGCTGGAGGGACAGCTATGGCTACACCTTC. Amino acids: CASSWRDSYGYTF.

The V call is TRBV5-1, the J call TRBJ2-3; possible D gene TRBD2, 5 bases. This CDR3 has 14 amino acids. The V and J ends lost 2 bases and 5 bases respectively, with 12 bases between them. Germline V gives CDR1 SGHRS, CDR2 YFSETQ. The CDR3 nucleotides are TGCGCCAGCAGCTTACTAGGTCTGGGAGATACGCAGTATTTT. This translates into CASSLLGLGDTQYF.

The rearrangement links TRBV28 to TRBJ1-5; D gene ambiguous. This CDR3 region has 15 residues. Germline CDR1 reads MDHEN; CDR2 reads SYDVKM. Trimming stripped 7 bases from V and 3 bases from J, with 16 bases between. CDR3 sequence reads: CASNTPSEINQPQHF. The CDR3 DNA reads as TGTGCCAGCAATACCCCTTCAGAAATCAATCAGCCCCAGCATTTT.

This rearrangement joins TRBV6-5 to TRBJ1-1; 10 nucleotides align to TRBD1. The CDR3 is made up of 14 amino acids. CDR1 and CDR2 from the germline V gene are MNHEY and SVGAGI. V shed 7 bases, J shed 3 bases, and the junction held 5 bases outside the gene matches. DNA of the CDR3: TGTGCCAGCATTAGAGGGACAGGGGACACTGAAGCTTTCTTT. Its translation is CASIRGTGDTEAFF.

This sequence joins TRBV19 and TRBJ1-1; 7 nucleotides agree with TRBD1. Germline V CDR1 and CDR2: LNHDA, SQIVND (reference sequence). The V and J ends lost 6 bases and 1 base, in that order; junction bases with no gene match: 17. The CDR3 has 18 amino acids. The CDR3 DNA sequence: TGTGCCAGTAGAAACCGGATTAACAGGGGCAATCGGAACACTGAAGCTTTCTTT. This encodes CASRNRINRGNRNTEAFF.

DNA of the CDR3: TGCGCCAGCAGTGAGTCGGCTAGCGGATACAATGAGCAGTTCTTC. Translated: CASSESASGYNEQFF. The V and J genes are TRBV10-1 and TRBJ2-1; 7 bases fit TRBD2. The germline V gene has CDR1 WNHNN and CDR2 SYGVQD (reference sequence). Losses at the gene ends were 0 bases for V and 4 bases for J; bases not matched to a gene: 3. CDR3 length equals 15 residues.

The chain is built from TRBV19 and TRBJ1-6; TRBD1 aligns across 8 bases. Germline assignment: CDR1 LNHDA and CDR2 SQIVND (reference sequence). The CDR3 extends over 14 amino acids. Trimming cost V 6 bases and J 7 bases; bases outside gene matches: 5. CDR3 residues: CASSRQGTNSPLHF. The CDR3 bases are TGTGCCAGTAGCCGACAGGGGACGAATTCACCCCTCCACTTT.

The chain joins TRBV29-1 to TRBJ2-7; 7 positions agree with TRBD2. The CDR3 length is 13 residues. The V and J ends lost 6 bases and 3 bases, in that order; junction bases with no gene match: 8. CDR1 is SQVTM, CDR2 ANQGSEA, per germline. The CDR3 is CSVAGVTDYEQYF. For the CDR3, the DNA is TGCAGCGTGGCGGGGGTTACAGACTACGAGCAGTACTTC.

V gene TRBV29-1 combines with J gene TRBJ2-7; 8 bases are a match to TRBD2. Looked up from germline, CDR1 is SQVTM and CDR2 is ANQGSEA. The CDR3 totals 17 residues. The trim removed 4 bases at V and 1 base at J, leaving 15 bases unmatched. CDR3 sequence: CSVASRPYGGGSYEQYF. The CDR3, as DNA: TGCAGCGTTGCGTCCCGGCCTTACGGGGGGGGGTCCTACGAGCAGTACTTC.

This clone showed up just a few times. The chain has TRBV20-1 and TRBJ1-5, with no clear D. Trimming removed 3 bases from V and 6 bases from J, with 9 bases in between. The CDR3 contains 12 residues. From germline, CDR1 is DFQATT and CDR2 SNEGSKA (reference sequence). CDR3 residues: CSASVESQPQHF. CDR3 nucleotide sequence: TGCAGTGCTAGTGTGGAGTCTCAGCCCCAGCATTTT.

This sequence joins TRBV19 and TRBJ2-1, with TRBD1 as a possible D gene (6 bases). V lost 2 bases and J lost 5, with 13 bases in between. The germline V gene encodes CDR1 LNHDA and CDR2 SQIVND (reference sequence). This CDR3 is 15 amino acids long. The CDR3 DNA reads as TGTGCCAGTAGTATATCTGGGGGCTTCAACAATGAGCAGTTCTTC. It is translated as CASSISGGFNNEQFF.

This chain uses TRBV5-1 with TRBJ1-2; a weak D match, TRBD1 (6 bases). The CDR3 is 14 residues long. V gave up 1 base and J gave up 6 bases, with 13 bases separating them. Germline V gives CDR1 SGHRS, CDR2 YFSETQ. CDR3 in DNA: TGCGCCAGCAGCTTGAGTCCAGGGGTCGATGGCTACACCTTC. Encoded protein: CASSLSPGVDGYTF.

The chain couples TRBV15 to TRBJ2-7; D call uncertain. The germline gives CDR1 LNHNV, CDR2 YYDKDF (reference sequence). CDR3 length: 15 amino acids. V was shortened by 1 base and J by 1 base, with 11 bases between the two germline ends. DNA for the CDR3: TGTGCCACCAGCAGAGGTTCGGATATATCCTACGAGCAGTACTTC. Residues: CATSRGSDISYEQYF.

The V gene is TRBV28, the J gene TRBJ2-3, with 8 bases aligning to TRBD1. CDR3 length equals 15 residues. With 0 bases clipped from V and 3 bases from J, the junction kept 2 bases outside the gene matches. Germline loops: CDR1 MDHEN, CDR2 SYDVKM. CDR3 coding DNA: TGTGCCAGCAGTTTATGGCAGGGGGCTACAGATACGCAGTATTTT. The encoded protein is CASSLWQGATDTQYF.

This clone was detected only once. V and J are TRBV18 and TRBJ1-2; D remains ambiguous. CDR3 length: 13 amino acids. In germline, CDR1 is KGHSH, CDR2 LQKENI. V dropped 6 bases and J dropped 4 bases, with 12 bases sitting between them. As DNA, the CDR3 is TGTGCCAGCTCGAACCACGGCGGCTATGGCTACACCTTC. It translates to CASSNHGGYGYTF.

This chain connects TRBV18 to TRBJ1-2, with TRBD1 identical over 7 bases. Looked up from germline, CDR1 is KGHSH and CDR2 is LQKENI. After removal of 6 bases from V and 1 base from J, the junction contained 8 bases not matched to a gene. The CDR3 runs 15 residues. The CDR3 DNA sequence: TGTGCCAGCTCTTCCACAAGGGACAGTAACTATGGCTACACCTTC. Translating it yields CASSSTRDSNYGYTF. Complete variable domain (other parts from reference TRBV18 and TRBJ1-2): NAGVMQNPRHLVRRRGQEARLRCSPMKGHSHVYWYRQLPEEGLKFMVYLQKENIIDESGMPKERFSAEFPKEGPSILRIQQVVRGDSAAYFCASSSTRDSNYGYTFGSGTRLTVV.

V gene TRBV6-1 combines with J gene TRBJ2-3, with TRBD2 identical over 8 bases. The CDR3 covers 15 residues. V shed 3 bases and J 4 bases; nucleotides not matched to a gene: 6. CDR1 is MNHNS and CDR2 is SASEGT in the germline V gene. The CDR3 loop is CASSDGSGSADTQYF. CDR3 bases: TGTGCCAGCAGTGACGGAAGCGGGAGTGCAGATACGCAGTATTTT.

The count of this clone is one. The CDR3 region is CATSRDWGGSGNTIYF. CDR3 bases: TGTGCCACCAGCAGAGATTGGGGGGGTTCAGGAAACACCATATATTTT. J is TRBJ1-3 and V is TRBV15; TRBD1 is a possible D gene (5 bases). The V gene's germline CDR1 is LNHNV and CDR2 YYDKDF (reference sequence). The V gene lost 0 bases and the J gene lost 4 bases, with 13 bases spanning the gap. The CDR3 is made up of 16 amino acids.

The CDR3 region is CASSSTGVENEKLFF. CDR3 coding DNA: TGTGCCAGTAGTAGCACAGGGGTGGAGAATGAAAAACTGTTTTTT. The rearrangement joins TRBV19 to TRBJ1-4, with 7 bases lining up with TRBD1. This CDR3 region has 15 residues. Trimming removed 4 bases from V and 5 bases from J; junction bases left unmatched: 7. Germline V gives CDR1 LNHDA, CDR2 SQIVND (reference sequence). Full variable domain (remainder filled in from reference TRBV19 and TRBJ1-4): DGGITQSPKYLFRKEGQNVTLSCEQNLNHDAMYWYRQDPGQGLRLIYYSQIVNDFQKGDIAEGYSVSREKKESFPLTVTSAQKNPTAFYLCASSSTGVENEKLFFGSGTQLSVL.

The genes are TRBV11-2 and TRBJ2-5; 11 bases agree with TRBD2. The V segment lost 5 bases and the J segment 5 bases; nucleotides outside the gene matches: 7. The CDR3 covers 15 residues. Per germline, CDR1 SGHAT and CDR2 FQNNGV. The CDR3 protein is CASSPQGLAVETQYF. CDR3 nucleotide sequence: TGTGCCAGCAGCCCCCAGGGACTAGCGGTGGAGACCCAGTACTTC.

This sequence joins TRBV19 and TRBJ2-4; 9 positions match TRBD2. With V trimmed by 6 bases and J by 15 bases, 9 bases remained unmatched. CDR1 and CDR2 from the germline V gene are LNHDA and SQIVND (reference sequence). The CDR3 is 12 residues long. CDR3: CASSKAGGPSYF. DNA of the CDR3: TGTGCCAGTAGCAAGGCGGGGGGGCCGTCGTACTTC.